These T cell receptor beta chains were read from a single sample in a study of beta chain features in type 1 diabetes. The repertoire was sequenced with immunoSEQ multiplex PCR; TCRdb's copy has only in-frame clones and lacks some. The table has under 300,000 clones, 11% seen once; the top ten hold around 0.015%. The sequencing input was naive CD4+ T cells from blood. The receptors come from a man younger than 40 with type 1 diabetes. CDR3s include the opening cysteine and the closing phenylalanine or tryptophan. The D gene is left open where the match is weak. Not all rows give a size; the values are once, few, many and, for expanded clones, a class.

few,TRBJ1-5,TRBV2,NA,CASSDWWRQPQHF,TGTGCCAGCAGTGATTGGTGGAGACAGCCCCAGCATTTT
few,TRBJ2-3,TRBV29-1,NA,CSVLRGRDTQYF,TGCAGCGTTCTCAGGGGAAGAGATACGCAGTATTTT
NA,TRBJ2-3,TRBV30,TRBD2,CAWRGPTSGGASSTDTQYF,TGTGCCTGGAGGGGCCCGACTAGCGGGGGTGCTTCTAGCACAGATACGCAGTATTTT
NA,TRBJ1-1,TRBV2,NA,CASSVGLNTEAFF,TGTGCCAGCAGTGTCGGTTTGAACACTGAAGCTTTCTTT
NA,TRBJ2-5,TRBV5-1,TRBD1,CASSIMTGAQETQYF,TGCGCCAGCAGCATCATGACAGGGGCACAAGAGACCCAGTACTTC
NA,TRBJ2-7,TRBV5-4,NA,CASSSAGSSYEQYF,TGTGCCAGCAGCTCTGCGGGCAGCTCCTACGAGCAGTACTTC
NA,TRBJ2-7,TRBV4-1,NA,CASSLAGSYEQYF,TGCGCCAGCAGCCTGGCCGGGTCCTACGAGCAGTACTTC
NA,TRBJ1-2,TRBV20-1,NA,CSADRQYGYTF,TGCAGTGCCGATAGACAGTATGGCTACACCTTC
NA,TRBJ2-7,TRBV18,NA,CASSPRLSGSGEQYF,TGTGCCAGCTCACCACGATTGAGTGGTAGCGGCGAGCAGTACTTC
NA,TRBJ2-5,TRBV11-2,TRBD2,CASSPGLAEQETQYF,TGTGCCAGCAGTCCAGGACTAGCGGAGCAAGAGACCCAGTACTTC
NA,TRBJ2-5,TRBV23-1,TRBD2,CASSQLAGGNQETQYF,TGCGCCAGCAGTCAACTAGCGGGGGGGAACCAAGAGACCCAGTACTTC
NA,TRBJ2-1,TRBV14,TRBD2,CASSRQTGTRYEQFF,TGTGCCAGCAGCCGGCAAACCGGGACTAGGTATGAGCAGTTCTTC
NA,TRBJ2-2,TRBV11-2,NA,CASSRQLAPNTGELFF,TGTGCCAGCAGCCGACAACTAGCCCCGAACACCGGGGAGCTGTTTTTT
NA,TRBJ1-4,TRBV30,NA,CACAVGNFPSTNEKLFF,TGTGCCTGCGCCGTCGGGAATTTCCCCTCAACTAATGAAAAACTGTTTTTT
few,TRBJ1-5,TRBV2,NA,CASSRTPGGNQPQHF,TGTGCCAGCAGTCGAACTCCAGGGGGCAATCAGCCCCAGCATTTT
few,TRBJ2-5,TRBV7-3,TRBD2,CASSRSSGGSETQYF,TGTGCCAGCAGCAGGTCTAGCGGGGGGTCAGAGACCCAGTACTTC
NA,TRBJ1-1,TRBV9,TRBD1,CASSARGHSTEAFF,TGTGCCAGCAGCGCCAGGGGGCACAGCACTGAAGCTTTCTTT
NA,TRBJ2-1,TRBV7-3,TRBD1,CASSLVGTGGLNEQFF,TGTGCCAGCAGCTTAGTAGGGACAGGGGGACTCAATGAGCAGTTCTTC
few,TRBJ1-1,TRBV19,NA,CASSISVHTEAFF,TGTGCCAGTAGTATTTCAGTACACACTGAAGCTTTCTTT
NA,TRBJ2-1,TRBV9,TRBD2,CASSVMGLAGRYNEQFF,TGTGCCAGCAGCGTAATGGGACTAGCGGGGAGATACAATGAGCAGTTCTTC
NA,TRBJ1-6,TRBV7-9,NA,CASSLRLSGSPLHF,TGTGCCAGCAGCTTAAGACTCTCGGGTTCACCCCTCCACTTT
NA,TRBJ1-1,TRBV9,NA,CASSTQGGTEAFF,TGTGCCAGCAGCACCCAGGGAGGCACTGAAGCTTTCTTT
NA,TRBJ2-1,TRBV7-9,NA,CASSSGANEQFF,TGTGCCAGCAGCTCTGGGGCCAATGAGCAGTTCTTC
few,TRBJ2-1,TRBV10-3,NA,CAIRDRRGSYNEQFF,TGTGCCATCAGGGACAGGCGGGGATCCTACAATGAGCAGTTCTTC
NA,TRBJ2-7,TRBV4-3,TRBD1,CASGRTGSYEQYF,TGCGCCAGCGGACGGACAGGTTCCTACGAGCAGTACTTC
NA,TRBJ2-4,TRBV5-1,NA,CASSLIPGNIQYF,TGCGCCAGCAGCTTGATACCGGGAAACATTCAGTACTTC
few,TRBJ2-5,TRBV29-1,NA,CSVGGRLGVETQYF,TGCAGCGTTGGCGGTCGACTAGGAGTAGAGACCCAGTACTTC
NA,TRBJ2-5,TRBV4-3,TRBD1,CASSQGGTGKGETQYF,TGCGCCAGCAGCCAAGGGGGGACAGGGAAAGGAGAGACCCAGTACTTC
NA,TRBJ1-1,TRBV7-3,NA,CASSAAGGHDEAFF,TGTGCCAGCAGCGCCGCCGGAGGCCATGATGAAGCTTTCTTT
NA,TRBJ2-3,TRBV5-1,TRBD1,CASSLQGDTDTQYF,TGCGCCAGCAGCTTGCAGGGGGATACAGATACGCAGTATTTT
NA,TRBJ1-1,TRBV11-2,NA,CASSQGPEAFF,TGTGCCAGCAGTCAGGGTCCTGAAGCTTTCTTT
NA,TRBJ1-2,TRBV7-2,NA,CASKLDSAHYGYTF,TGTGCCAGCAAACTTGACAGTGCCCACTATGGCTACACCTTC
NA,TRBJ2-2,TRBV5-1,NA,CASSLGGAGVGPGELFF,TGCGCCAGCAGCTTGGGCGGGGCAGGCGTCGGTCCCGGGGAGCTGTTTTTT
few,TRBJ2-4,TRBV15,TRBD1,CATSRDDRGRNIQYF,TGTGCCACCAGCAGAGATGACAGGGGAAGAAACATTCAGTACTTC
NA,TRBJ1-1,TRBV6-5,TRBD1,CASRLQGLPEAFF,TGTGCCAGCAGGCTACAGGGGTTACCTGAAGCTTTCTTT
NA,TRBJ2-6,TRBV4-1,NA,CASRGPLSNVLTF,TGCGCCAGCAGGGGGCCCCTCAGCAACGTCCTGACTTTC
few,TRBJ1-1,TRBV2,TRBD1,CASSPNSGTGVLGAFF,TGTGCCAGCAGTCCTAATTCCGGGACAGGGGTCTTAGGAGCTTTCTTT